This is a list of T cell receptor beta chains from one sample in a study of blood T cell repertoires in COVID-19. Clones were read by immunoSEQ multiplex PCR, and TCRdb kept only the in-frame ones, dropping some. The sample has about 50,000 clones, roughly 88% seen once. Sequencing used peripheral blood. The receptors stem from a human donor in a cohort sampled during active COVID-19. The donor label of this sample is uncertain. Each CDR3 is given with its conserved first and last residue.

V,CDR3
TRBV4-2,CASSPGLAGTDTQYF
TRBV2,CASSLRGTGELFF
TRBV28,CASSLWRLGAFF
TRBV5-4,CASSLRTDSTGELFF
TRBV5-1,CASSSRGQATDTQYF
TRBV3-1/TRBV3-2,CASKASGVSQETQYF
TRBV12-3/TRBV12-4,CASSLGFTEAFF
TRBV11-2,CASSFAREVSRNEKLFF
TRBV7-8,CASSYPRTGIDFSGNTIYF
TRBV7-6,CASSFGESRGGETQYF
TRBV5-1,CASSLHTGKVNYGYTF
TRBV9,CASSVQGSWGTDTQYF
TRBV5-6,CASSIGTSGGASMQYF